The 27 T cell receptor beta chains reported below all come from one sample, sequenced in a study of HIV-infected patients and healthy controls. Reverse transcription used 450 to 500 ng RNA and constant-region primers for alpha and beta. Each of the alpha and beta chains got its own library through chain-specific third strand synthesis with indices. TCRdb passed the 5' RACE reads through MiXCR, listing each CDR3 protein once. The sample shows tens of thousands of distinct CDR3 sequences, more than 7.5% of them seen only once. Whole blood was used without fractionation, so all unsorted peripheral T cells were included. The sequenced sample consisted of blood. The receptor source for this set is an adult in good health.

This clonotype appeared many times. V usage is TRBV20-1 and J usage is TRBJ2-3; 9 bases align to TRBD2. V was clipped by 3 bases and J by 10 bases; unmatched bases: 11. The CDR3 runs 14 residues. Germline-derived CDR1 and CDR2 are DFQATT and SNEGSKA (reference sequence). In DNA, the CDR3 is TGCAGTGCTAGTATGGCGGGGGGGTTACTATCGCAGTATTTT. Encoded protein: CSASMAGGLLSQYF.

This clonotype was seen at least ten times. The gene calls are TRBV2 and TRBJ2-1; the D is unclear. The germline V and J ends were trimmed by 6 bases and 9 bases, with 9 bases remaining between them. CDR3 length equals 11 residues. Per the germline V gene, CDR1 is SNHLY and CDR2 is FYNNEI. DNA for the CDR3: TGTGCCAGCAGGGGTCCGGGTGAGCAGTTCTTC. This translates into CASRGPGEQFF.

In this sample, this clonotype turned up many times. The CDR3 sequence is CASSPVTGTNTGELFF. CDR3 DNA sequence: TGTGCCAGCAGCCCGGTTACAGGGACGAACACCGGGGAGCTGTTTTTT. The genes are TRBV5-4 and TRBJ2-2; D possibly corresponds to TRBD1 (6 bases). The CDR3 runs to 16 residues. Trimming shortened V by 4 bases and J by 0 bases, and 13 bases separated the two germline ends. Germline V gene sequence: CDR1 SGHNT, CDR2 YYREEE (reference sequence).

This clonotype showed up just a few times. The J gene is TRBJ1-4, the V gene TRBV29-1, with TRBD1 matching 7 bases. Losses at the gene ends were 8 bases for V and 8 bases for J; bases not matched to a gene: 11. CDR1 and CDR2 (germline): SQVTM, ANQGSEA. The CDR3 is 13 residues long. The CDR3, as DNA: TGCAGCACGTCGACAGGGCGAAAGGAAAAACTGTTTTTT. Its translation: CSTSTGRKEKLFF.

This clonotype has at least ten counts. Germline is not matched at one junction end, which may reflect a read error. The chain uses TRBV6-2 or TRBV6-3 and TRBJ1-2; no clear D gene. The CDR3 extends over 11 amino acids. The V gene's germline CDR1 is MNHEY and CDR2 SVGEGT. Here the CDR3 DNA reads TGTGCCAGCAGTTACTCTAGGGCAAAACGCTTC. Translated, it gives CASSYSRAKRF.

By its share, this clonotype is medium-sized. DNA of the CDR3: TGTGCCAGCAATCTCCGACAGGGAGGGGGTCAGCCCCAGCATTTT. Protein product: CASNLRQGGGQPQHF. The chain is built from TRBV28 and TRBJ1-5; 7 bases align to TRBD1. Per the germline V gene, CDR1 is MDHEN and CDR2 is SYDVKM. V trimming: 7 bases; J trimming: 6 bases; junction bases outside the gene matches: 12. This CDR3 contains 15 residues.

This sequence joins TRBV6-5 and TRBJ2-3; 12 bases match TRBD2. The CDR3 extends over 17 amino acids. Germline V lookup: CDR1 MNHEY, CDR2 SVGAGI. The V segment lost 5 bases and the J segment 2 bases; nucleotides outside the gene matches: 8. CDR3 in DNA: TGTGCCAGCAGTCTACTTCGACTAGCGGGGGCCACAGATACGCAGTATTTT. Translating gives CASSLLRLAGATDTQYF.

In this sample, this clonotype turned up a few times. This chain links TRBV6-7 with TRBJ1-5; tentative D call: TRBD1 (5 bases). TRBV6-7 is an ORF for which the function is uncertain. V lost 4 bases and J 4 bases, leaving 14 bases between the germline ends. CDR3 length: 15 amino acids. CDR3: CASSFGGGGNQPQHF. The CDR3 DNA follows: TGTGCCAGCAGTTTTGGCGGGGGTGGAAATCAGCCCCAGCATTTT.

The chain uses TRBV3-1 and TRBJ1-1, with D perhaps matching TRBD1 (6 bases). V dropped 0 bases and J dropped 2 bases, with 13 bases sitting between them. The CDR3 loop spans 16 amino acids. Germline V gene lookup returns CDR1 LGHDT and CDR2 YNNKEL (reference sequence). Here the CDR3 reads CASSQDRGQGNTEAFF. The CDR3 DNA is TGTGCCAGCAGCCAAGATCGGGGGCAGGGAAACACTGAAGCTTTCTTT.

This clonotype is classed as medium-sized (0.01 to 0.1%). The chain uses TRBV27 and TRBJ1-5; D call uncertain. CDR3 size: 13 residues. V was clipped by 3 bases and J by 5 bases, with 8 bases between them. Per the germline V gene, CDR1 is MNHEY and CDR2 is SMNVEV (reference sequence). The CDR3 DNA reads TGTGCCAGCAGTTTTGCGGGTCATCAGCCCCAGCATTTT. It translates to CASSFAGHQPQHF.

This clonotype came up a few times. The rearrangement joins TRBV27 to TRBJ1-2; 7 nucleotides match TRBD1. Germline assignment: CDR1 MNHEY and CDR2 SMNVEV (reference sequence). This CDR3 has 15 residues. The V segment lost 2 bases and the J segment 4 bases; nucleotides outside the gene matches: 7. The CDR3 loop is CASSLRDRLPYGYTF. The CDR3 nucleotides read TGTGCCAGCAGTTTACGGGACAGACTTCCCTATGGCTACACCTTC.

This clonotype was observed many times. The rearrangement joins TRBV12-3 or TRBV12-4 to TRBJ1-5; TRBD1 aligns across 9 bases. The CDR3 extends over 14 amino acids. Germline trimming cut 5 bases from V and 4 bases from J; bases unmatched to any gene: 3. Here the CDR3 reads CASSRDRVNQPQHF. The CDR3 DNA reads TGTGCCAGCAGTCGGGACAGGGTGAATCAGCCCCAGCATTTT.

The chain is built from TRBV20-1 and TRBJ2-7; D might be TRBD1 (6 bases). Germline CDR1 and CDR2: DFQATT and SNEGSKA (reference sequence). There are 14 residues in the CDR3. The ends were cut back, 2 bases at V and 6 bases at J, with 17 bases in the middle. DNA for the CDR3: TGCAGTGCTAGACCCGGCAGGGGTTTCGGCGAGCAGTACTTC. Amino acids: CSARPGRGFGEQYF.

In its sample, this clonotype was seen many times. This chain uses TRBV19 with TRBJ1-1; D perhaps matches TRBD1 (5 bases). V was shortened by 3 bases and J by 6 bases, with 17 bases between the two germline ends. CDR3 size: 15 residues. Germline CDR1 LNHDA, CDR2 SQIVND (reference sequence). The CDR3 coding sequence is TGTGCCAGTAGTATTACTGGGGGACTAATAGCTGAAGCTTTCTTT. It encodes CASSITGGLIAEAFF.

This clonotype was seen ten or more times. The rearrangement joins TRBV27 to TRBJ1-1; D is ambiguous. Trimming removed 8 bases from V and 3 bases from J, with 13 bases in between. The CDR3 has 13 residues. Germline V gene lookup returns CDR1 MNHEY and CDR2 SMNVEV (reference sequence). The CDR3 protein is CASRDQEYTEAFF. CDR3 coding DNA: TGTGCCAGCCGAGACCAGGAATACACTGAAGCTTTCTTT.

This clonotype was detected ten times or more. This sequence joins TRBV29-1 and TRBJ2-5, with 7 bases matching TRBD2. Trimming took 4 bases from V and 3 from J; bases not matched to a gene: 5. From germline, CDR1 is SQVTM and CDR2 ANQGSEA. The CDR3 loop spans 13 amino acids. In DNA, the CDR3 is TGCAGCGTTGCCCCTAGCGGCGAAGAGACCCAGTACTTC. Protein: CSVAPSGEETQYF.

The table lists this clonotype with a few counts. The chain carries TRBV20-1 and TRBJ1-1; no reliable D call. CDR1 is DFQATT and CDR2 is SNEGSKA in the germline V gene (reference sequence). The CDR3 runs to 11 residues. With 6 bases removed from V and 1 base from J, the gap between germline ends came to 6 bases. CDR3 residues: CSAPQNTEAFF. In DNA, the CDR3 is TGCAGTGCGCCCCAGAACACTGAAGCTTTCTTT.

This clonotype was counted many times. CDR3 in DNA: TGCAGTGCTAGAGATCCTCGTAGGACAGGGGGCGATGAGCAGTTCTTC. It translates to CSARDPRRTGGDEQFF. This chain links TRBV20-1 with TRBJ2-1, with 11 bases fitting TRBD1. CDR1 and CDR2 from the germline V gene are DFQATT and SNEGSKA (reference sequence). The V gene end was trimmed by 0 bases and the J gene end by 8 bases; junction bases not matched to a gene: 9. The CDR3 covers 16 residues.

This chain joins TRBV20-1 and TRBJ2-1; maybe TRBD1 (5 bases). The germline gives CDR1 DFQATT, CDR2 SNEGSKA (reference sequence). The V end lost 3 bases, the J end lost 12 bases, and 12 bases lay between the germline ends. The CDR3 length is 11 residues. The CDR3 here is CSASRGSAQFF. Here the CDR3 DNA reads TGCAGTGCTAGTAGGGGCAGCGCGCAGTTCTTC.

This clonotype was counted ten times or more. The rearrangement links TRBV6-5 to TRBJ2-2, with 7 positions matching TRBD2. Looked up from germline, CDR1 is MNHEY and CDR2 is SVGAGI. The V gene end was trimmed by 5 bases and the J gene end by 7 bases; junction bases not matched to a gene: 7. This CDR3 region has 14 residues. Written as DNA, the CDR3 is TGTGCCAGCAGTCCCCCGGGGGGTGGCGGGGAGCTGTTTTTT. This sequence encodes CASSPPGGGGELFF.

This clonotype was detected ten times or more. The chain employs TRBV19 and TRBJ1-5; D is uncertain. Trimming left V 11 bases short and J 0 bases short, with 11 bases between. Germline CDR1 and CDR2: LNHDA and SQIVND (reference sequence). There are 13 residues in the CDR3. CDR3 loop: CAGGELSNQPQHF. Written as DNA, the CDR3 is TGTGCCGGCGGGGAGCTTAGCAATCAGCCCCAGCATTTT.

This clonotype was observed at least ten times. The V gene is TRBV15, the J gene TRBJ1-3; D remains ambiguous. Germline V gene sequence: CDR1 LNHNV, CDR2 YYDKDF (reference sequence). V was clipped by 0 bases and J by 4 bases, with 7 bases between them. The CDR3 has 14 residues. The CDR3 DNA reads TGTGCCACCAGCAGAGATTCGGGGGGAAACACCATATATTTT. It specifies CATSRDSGGNTIYF.

This clonotype is classed as medium-sized. This rearrangement joins TRBV20-1 to TRBJ2-7; D remains unclear. This CDR3 is built from 13 residues. CDR1 is DFQATT and CDR2 is SNEGSKA in the germline V gene (reference sequence). Trimming stripped 3 bases from V and 5 bases from J, with 14 bases between. CDR3 nucleotide sequence: TGCAGTGCTAGTCTGGTCACCACCGACGAGCAGTACTTC. Its protein is CSASLVTTDEQYF.

This clonotype came up many times. V usage is TRBV6-2 or TRBV6-3 and J usage is TRBJ2-1, with D perhaps matching TRBD1 or TRBD2 (5 bases each). Germline values: CDR1 MNHEY, CDR2 SVGEGT. Trimming removed 4 bases from V and 10 bases from J, with 14 bases in between. The CDR3 has 13 amino acids. The CDR3, as DNA: TGTGCCAGCAGTTTTTTGGTTGAGGGGGAGCAGTTCTTC. Protein sequence: CASSFLVEGEQFF.

This clonotype came up many times. V usage is TRBV6-2 or TRBV6-3 and J usage is TRBJ2-2; TRBD1 matches 8 bases. Germline trimming cut 5 bases from V and 5 bases from J; bases unmatched to any gene: 13. Germline V gene sequence: CDR1 MNHEY, CDR2 SVGEGT. This CDR3 comprises 17 residues. The chain's CDR3 is CASSRLLTGERTGELFF. In DNA form, the CDR3 reads TGTGCCAGCAGTCGTCTATTGACAGGGGAAAGGACCGGGGAGCTGTTTTTT.

This clonotype counts as medium-sized. The J gene is TRBJ1-6, the V gene TRBV20-1; D remains unclear. Trimming removed 0 bases at V and 10 bases at J, with 13 bases between. From germline, CDR1 is DFQATT and CDR2 SNEGSKA (reference sequence). There are 14 residues in the CDR3. The CDR3 reads CSARDVADLSPLHF. DNA for the CDR3: TGCAGTGCTAGAGATGTTGCAGATCTATCACCCCTCCACTTT.

In its sample, this clonotype was seen a few times. The J gene is TRBJ1-2, the V gene TRBV6-1, with a possible D match to TRBD1 (6 bases). Trimming stripped 1 base from V and 8 bases from J, with 11 bases between. CDR1 is MNHNS and CDR2 is SASEGT in the germline V gene. The length of the CDR3 is 13 residues. Here the CDR3 reads CASSEEGGGGYTF. The CDR3, as DNA: TGTGCCAGCAGTGAAGAGGGGGGAGGCGGCTACACCTTC.